This T cell receptor beta chain was sequenced for a study of siplizumab effects on memory and regulatory T cells. Overall study findings and caveats: Naive T cells looked more diverse than memory cells, and they looked like major contributors to the alloresponse. Researchers could not give a naive or memory phenotype to roughly 75-95% of proliferating CD4+ or CD8+ clones. Siplizumab led to significantly less abundant alloreactive sequences that could be traced back to unstimulated CD4+ memory cells.

With 1 base removed from V and 0 bases from J, the gap between germline ends came to 6 bases. Germline V gene lookup returns CDR1 SEHNR and CDR2 FQNEAQ (reference sequence). The CDR3 spans 14 residues. A note on this clone: As yet, its antigen is unknown. The same CDR3 arises from other DNA sequences in this sample as well.

TCRdb keeps only in-frame clones here, not all; method: immunoSEQ multiplex PCR. This table has about 50,000 clones, over 90% appearing once. This chain links TRBV7-9 with TRBJ1-2, with D unclear. The source is a human donor in good health. Sequenced material: CD8+ T cells sorted from blood. The CDR3 loop reads CASSLGGANYGYTF. CDR3 nucleotide sequence: TGTGCCAGCAGCTTAGGCGGGGCTAACTATGGCTACACCTTC.